Following are 9 T cell receptor beta chains from one sample sequenced in a study of blood T cells in healthy people across ages. Using a J-beta primer mix together with a sample-barcoded 5' primer, a second PCR was run for roughly 7 to 12 cycles. From the 5' RACE reads, TCRdb called clonotypes with MiXCR, one entry per CDR3 protein. The repertoire includes hundreds of thousands of distinct CDR3 sequences, 49% of them detected once, and roughly 30% sits in the top ten. Material: blood. The receptors derive from a woman aged 60-75 years in good health.

This sequence joins TRBV7-2 and TRBJ2-1, with D maybe TRBD1 (5 bases). V was shortened by 2 bases and J by 5 bases, with 13 bases between the two germline ends. The CDR3 covers 15 residues. Germline V CDR1 and CDR2: SGHTA, FQGNSA. CDR3 DNA sequence: TGTGCCAGCAGCTTAAGGGGCCAGAGGAACAATGAGCAGTTCTTC. Protein product: CASSLRGQRNNEQFF.

This clonotype appeared a few times. The chain couples TRBV11-3 to TRBJ2-3; 9 nucleotides line up with TRBD1. CDR1 is SGHNT, CDR2 YENEEA, per germline. Trimming at V came to 5 bases and at J to 0 bases, leaving 12 bases not matched to a gene. This CDR3 is built from 18 residues. The CDR3 DNA reads as TGTGCCAGCAGCGGACAGGGACAGGGTGGCGTGAGCACAGATACGCAGTATTTT. Encoded protein: CASSGQGQGGVSTDTQYF.

This clonotype was picked up a small number of times. The chain carries TRBV28 and TRBJ1-2, with D possibly matching TRBD1 (5 bases). Trimming removed 3 bases at V and 0 bases at J, with 14 bases between. The CDR3 totals 16 residues. Germline V CDR1 and CDR2: MDHEN, SYDVKM. The CDR3 loop is CASSFAGVGANYGYTF. The CDR3 DNA sequence: TGTGCCAGCAGTTTCGCCGGAGTAGGGGCTAACTATGGCTACACCTTC.

This clonotype showed up just a few times. The chain links TRBV27 to TRBJ2-5; 7 positions agree with TRBD1. V lost 4 bases to trimming and J lost 6 bases; unmatched junction nucleotides: 8. Per germline, CDR1 MNHEY and CDR2 SMNVEV (reference sequence). CDR3 length equals 14 residues. The CDR3 DNA is TGTGCCAGCAGTTCCCAGACAGGGACGAAGACCCAGTACTTC. It translates to CASSSQTGTKTQYF.

This chain connects TRBV3-1 to TRBJ2-5, with D tentatively TRBD1 or TRBD2 (6 bases each). The CDR3 is 13 residues long. V lost 6 bases to trimming and J lost 5 bases, with 13 bases between them. Germline V gene lookup returns CDR1 LGHDT and CDR2 YNNKEL (reference sequence). The CDR3 spells CASRRVGGETQYF. The CDR3 nucleotides read TGTGCCAGCAGGAGGGTAGGGGGGGAGACCCAGTACTTC.

This clonotype was found a few times. The rearrangement joins TRBV4-1 to TRBJ2-7; D not resolved. There are 15 residues in the CDR3. CDR1 and CDR2 (germline): MGHRA, YSYEKL. V dropped 2 bases and J dropped 0 bases, with 11 bases sitting between them. Written as DNA, the CDR3 is TGCGCCAGCAGCCAACGGTGGAGTGCCTCCTACGAGCAGTACTTC. Its protein is CASSQRWSASYEQYF.

The sample holds a few counts of this clonotype. J is TRBJ2-5 and V is TRBV7-8, with D perhaps matching TRBD1 (6 bases). This CDR3 region has 16 residues. In germline, CDR1 is SGHVS, CDR2 FQNEAQ. Trimming pared 1 base from V and 5 bases from J, leaving 17 bases between. The CDR3 is CASSLDFLGAAETQYF. The CDR3 DNA is TGTGCCAGCAGCTTAGACTTTTTGGGGGCAGCGGAGACCCAGTACTTC.

The V call is TRBV6-2 or TRBV6-3, the J call TRBJ2-1, with D possibly being TRBD1 (5 bases). The germline gives CDR1 MNHEY, CDR2 SVGEGT. Trimming removed 5 bases from V and 6 bases from J, with 17 bases in between. The CDR3 spans 15 residues. The CDR3 DNA reads TGTGCCAGCAGTACCCGTTGGGCAGGGTCCAATGAGCAGTTCTTC. Protein product: CASSTRWAGSNEQFF.

The chain has TRBV6-6 and TRBJ2-6; a possible D gene is TRBD1 (5 bases). This CDR3 comprises 14 residues. Per germline, CDR1 MNHNY and CDR2 SVGAGI (reference sequence). V was clipped by 7 bases and J by 2 bases, with 9 bases between them. The CDR3 coding sequence is TGTGCCAGCACTCAAGGGGCTGGGGCCAACGTCCTGACTTTC. It is translated as CASTQGAGANVLTF.